This T cell receptor beta chain emerged from a study of cytomegalovirus exposure and HLA in healthy donors. In the study overall: As released early, the data held 65 million to 90 million unique TCRs from HLA-typed donors.

Whole-study results and caveats: In vitro confirmation showed a few CMV-associated chains to be CMV antigen specific.

Points on this clone: Its antigen is still unknown.

Trimming shortened V by 5 bases and J by 4 bases, and 13 bases separated the two germline ends. In germline, CDR1 is SGHDT, CDR2 YYEEEE. The CDR3 has 14 amino acids. It was with 60 Vbeta and 13 Jbeta primers that the PCR ran. Clones were sequenced by immunoSEQ multiplex PCR, and TCRdb holds only the in-frame ones, with some missing. The ten most abundant clones cover roughly 1% of a sample with roughly 120,000 clones. The chain links TRBV5-6 to TRBJ1-5, with D possibly matching TRBD1 (5 bases). The sequence was obtained from a man aged 18 to 29 in good health and CMV-seronegative. The specimen was PBMCs. The CDR3 region has the DNA TGTGCCAGCAGTCAGGGACTTTTAAATCAGCCCCAGCATTTT. Its translation is CASSQGLLNQPQHF.